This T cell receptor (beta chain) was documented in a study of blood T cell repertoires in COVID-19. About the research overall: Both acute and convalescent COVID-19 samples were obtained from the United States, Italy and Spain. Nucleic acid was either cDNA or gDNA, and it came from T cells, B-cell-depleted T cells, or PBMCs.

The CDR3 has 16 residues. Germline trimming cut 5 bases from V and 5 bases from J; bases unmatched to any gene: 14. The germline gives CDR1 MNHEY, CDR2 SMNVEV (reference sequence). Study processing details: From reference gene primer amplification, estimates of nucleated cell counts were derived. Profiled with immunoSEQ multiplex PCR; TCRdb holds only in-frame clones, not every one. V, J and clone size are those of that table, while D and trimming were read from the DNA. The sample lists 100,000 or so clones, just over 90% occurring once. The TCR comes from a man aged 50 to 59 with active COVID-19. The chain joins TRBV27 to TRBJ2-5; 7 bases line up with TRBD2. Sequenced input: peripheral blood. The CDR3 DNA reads TGTGCCAGCAGTGCTAGACTAGCTGGGGTTTGGGAGACCCAGTACTTC. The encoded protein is CASSARLAGVWETQYF.